The clone carrying this T cell receptor (beta chain) was found once. No antigen is known for it. The CDR3 loop spans 15 amino acids. Germline V gives CDR1 SGHTA, CDR2 FQGNSA. V was shortened by 4 bases and J by 0 bases, with 11 bases between the two germline ends. Libraries were prepared by immunoSEQ multiplex PCR; TCRdb keeps only in-frame clonotypes and omits some of them. Of roughly 2 million clones in the sample, under 97% are singletons; the top ten hold about 0.13%. The data are from a study of shared clonotypes between healthy human individuals. Points from the study as a whole: Rarefaction revealed incomplete sorted-subset sequencing despite large depth. The naive CD4 repertoires of several donors were compared, and roughly 5% of clonotypes were shared.

The source is a man aged 18 to 35 in good health. The chain links TRBV7-2 to TRBJ2-3; D remains unclear. The sample taken for sequencing was naive CD4+ T cells sorted from blood. The subset denotes: CD45RA+ positively selected. CDR3 sequence reads: CASSSRTSSTDTQYF. CDR3 nucleotides: TGTGCCAGCAGCTCACGGACGTCTAGCACAGATACGCAGTATTTT.